This T cell receptor (beta chain) was identified in a study of CD8+CD57+ T cells in acquired aplastic anemia (dated by TCRdb to the late 2010s). As for the study more broadly: A mean of approximately 3 ug of DNA, ranging from roughly 0.17 to 30 ug, was extracted from sorted CD4+ and CD8+ cells. CD8+CD57+ expansion was defined as frequency above the mean frequency observed in healthy subjects.

The germline V gene sets CDR1 to SGHAT and CDR2 to FQNNGV. V is cut back by 1 base and J by 5 bases, with 12 bases in the junction unmatched. Including the terminal cysteine and phenylalanine, the CDR3 comprises 17 residues. Only the CDR3 DNA stays, 51 bases, in frame from base 1. The research as a whole found: CD8+ Simpson's diversity did not differ significantly between patients and healthy controls (P=0.060). Roughly 29 CD8+ CDR3 sequences were shared between patients and controls but appeared highly expressed in patients and within their immunodominant clones.

TCR beta VDJ combination and CDR3 sequence profiling used genomic DNA as the template. An Illumina HiSeq 2000 was the platform used for TCR repertoire sequencing. On the authors' methods: Repertoire assessment relied on Simpson's diversity index, CDR3 size and DJ length profiles, and TRBV/TRBJ rearrangement plots. The most abundant DNA sequence in the deep sequencing data was defined as the immunodominant clone. CDR3 amino acid sequences were checked for sharing between subjects and were compared against published repertoires and the VDJdb database. TCRdb reworked the public reads: Q25 trimming with fastp, MiXCR clone assembly, productive beta chains retained. Rows are combined by CDR3 protein, so each entry shows the most common genes and DNA. Here the V and J calls rest on TCRdb's processing, not on the authors' analysis. This sample is represented by around 200,000 distinct CDR3 sequences; 40% to 50% of them were singletons. 9.7% of the sample belongs to the ten largest clones.

The sample holds many counts of this clonotype. The antigen it binds to is not known. No quality values exist for individual bases; no much larger clone is one base distant. Patients chosen for sequencing had shown expansion of CD8+CD57+ cells by flow cytometry. Every patient had a diagnosis of severe acquired aplastic anemia based on International Study of Aplastic Anemia and Agranulocytosis and Camitta criteria. At the time blood was sampled, none of the patients had received any therapy. TCR repertoires of sorted CD4+ and CD8+ blood T cells from severe aplastic anemia patients and healthy subjects were deep-sequenced in the study. Patients were enrolled under clinicaltrials.gov protocols 00001620, 01623167, 00001397, 00071045, 00081523 and 00961064 in the USA. Ficoll-Paque density gradient centrifugation was used to isolate peripheral blood mononuclear cells. Before DNA was extracted, CD4+ and CD8+ T cells were sorted using either FACS or magnetic beads.

Sequences were obtained from sorted CD4+, CD8+, or CD8+CD57+ T cells (not recorded which) from PBMCs. The rearranged segments are TRBV11-2 and TRBJ2-3; 7 bases in the junction line up with TRBD2. The clonotype was recovered from a human donor with aplastic anemia. The DNA reads as follows: TGTGCCAGCAGCTTAGTTTCTAGCGGTCCGTATCGAGATACGCAGTATTTT. Its protein is CASSLVSSGPYRDTQYF.